This T cell receptor beta chain was obtained from a study of blood T cell repertoires in COVID-19. The wider study: The United States, Italy and Spain were the sources of the acute and convalescent COVID-19 samples. T cells, B-cell-depleted T cells, or PBMCs supplied cDNA or gDNA.

CDR3 length: 15 amino acids. Trimming removed 0 bases at V and 0 bases at J, with 9 bases between. The germline V gene encodes CDR1 LGHDT and CDR2 YNNKEL (reference sequence). Comment on this clone: Other DNA sequences in the same sample also yield this CDR3.

The authors' processing: Reference gene primer amplification yielded estimated nucleated cell counts. The table came from immunoSEQ multiplex PCR; TCRdb's copy has only in-frame clones and leaves some out. The DNA gave D and trimming, while V, J and clone size come from that table. The sample has some 530,000 clones; 70% to 90% are singletons. This receptor was obtained from a human donor in a cohort sampled during active COVID-19. The specimen was peripheral blood. The J gene is TRBJ2-7, the V gene TRBV3-1 (or the pseudogene TRBV3-2); no reliable D call. For the CDR3, the DNA is TGTGCCAGCAGCCAAGAGGTAGACAACTCCTACGAGCAGTACTTC. This codes for CASSQEVDNSYEQYF.